Sequencing of this T cell receptor beta chain was carried out in a study of T-cell memory formation after mild COVID-19. On this clonotype: The antigen remains undetermined.

V lost 1 base to trimming and J lost 8 bases; unmatched junction nucleotides: 8. The CDR3 spans 15 residues. CDR1 and CDR2 from the germline V gene are KGHDR and SFDVKD. TCRdb recomputed calls from the 5' RACE reads with MiXCR, one row per CDR3 protein. The sample comprises about 400,000 distinct CDR3 sequences, approximately 18% of which are singletons, and 20% to 25% rests with the top ten. Study conclusions and caveats: Clones contracting day 15 to 85 were balanced CD4/CD8; later expanders leaned CD4+.

This TCR derives from a man aged 18 to 29 who had mild COVID-19 (a few samples of this study predate the infection). Cell type and time point are not known. V is TRBV24-1 and J is TRBJ1-2; TRBD1 matches at 8 bases. The sample taken for sequencing was PBMCs or a T cell subset sorted from them (not recorded which). CDR3 sequence: CATSDFTGGTYGYTF. DNA of the CDR3: TGTGCCACCAGTGATTTCACAGGGGGAACGTACGGCTACACCTTC.